This TCR beta chain came from a study of response to subunit inactivated influenza vaccine. V was clipped by 3 bases and J by 7 bases; unmatched bases: 12. The CDR3 has 17 residues. CDR1 is SGHRS, CDR2 YFSETQ, per germline. TCRdb redid the calling of the RT-PCR reads with MiXCR, one entry per CDR3 protein. The repertoire has about 700,000 distinct CDR3 sequences, about a sixth of them found once; the top ten carry around a tenth. The origin of this receptor is a man aged 50 or older who received an inactivated influenza vaccine. J is TRBJ2-1 and V is TRBV5-1, with 11 nucleotides matching TRBD2. The specimen comprised PBMCs from blood, sampled less than 13 days after vaccination. In DNA, the CDR3 is TGCGCCAGCAGCTATACTAGCGGGAGCTTCTCGGGAAATGAGCAGTTCTTC. This gives the protein CASSYTSGSFSGNEQFF.